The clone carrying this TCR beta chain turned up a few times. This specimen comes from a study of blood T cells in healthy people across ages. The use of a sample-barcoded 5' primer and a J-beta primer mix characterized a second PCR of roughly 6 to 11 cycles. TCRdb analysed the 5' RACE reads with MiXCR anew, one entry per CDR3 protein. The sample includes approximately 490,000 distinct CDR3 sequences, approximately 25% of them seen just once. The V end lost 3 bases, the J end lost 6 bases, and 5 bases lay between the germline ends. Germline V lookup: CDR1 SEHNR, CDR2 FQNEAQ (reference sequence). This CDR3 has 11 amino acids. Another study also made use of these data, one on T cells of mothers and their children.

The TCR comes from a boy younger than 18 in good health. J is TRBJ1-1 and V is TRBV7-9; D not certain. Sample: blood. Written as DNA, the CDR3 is TGTGCCAGCAGCTTCGGTCCTGAAGCTTTCTTT. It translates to CASSFGPEAFF.